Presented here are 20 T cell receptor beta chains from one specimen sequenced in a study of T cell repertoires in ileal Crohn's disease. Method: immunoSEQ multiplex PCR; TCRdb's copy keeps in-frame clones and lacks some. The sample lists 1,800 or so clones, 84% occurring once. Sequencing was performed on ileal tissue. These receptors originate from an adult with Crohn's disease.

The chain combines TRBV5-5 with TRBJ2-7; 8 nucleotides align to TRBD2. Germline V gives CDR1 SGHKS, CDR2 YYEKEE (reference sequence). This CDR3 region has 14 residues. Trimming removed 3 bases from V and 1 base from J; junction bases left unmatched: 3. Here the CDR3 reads CASSSTSGSYEQYF. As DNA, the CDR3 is TGTGCCAGCAGCTCAACTAGCGGATCCTACGAGCAGTACTTC.

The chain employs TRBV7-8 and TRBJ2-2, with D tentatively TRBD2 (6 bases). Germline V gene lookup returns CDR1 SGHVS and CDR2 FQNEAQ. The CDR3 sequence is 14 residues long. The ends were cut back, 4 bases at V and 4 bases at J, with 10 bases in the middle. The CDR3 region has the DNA TGTGCCAGCAGCTCTGGGACTGGCACCGGGGAGCTGTTTTTT. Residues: CASSSGTGTGELFF. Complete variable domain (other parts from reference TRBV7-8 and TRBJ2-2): GAGVSQSPRYKVAKRGQDVALRCDPISGHVSLFWYQQALGQGPEFLTYFQNEAQLDKSGLPSDRFFAERPEGSVSTLKIQRTQQEDSAVYLCASSSGTGTGELFFGEGSRLTVL.

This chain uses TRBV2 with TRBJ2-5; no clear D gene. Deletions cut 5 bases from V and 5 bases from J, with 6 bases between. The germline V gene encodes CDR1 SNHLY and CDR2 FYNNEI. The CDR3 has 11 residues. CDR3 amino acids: CASSSRETQYF. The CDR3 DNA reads TGTGCCAGCAGTTCCCGGGAGACCCAGTACTTC.

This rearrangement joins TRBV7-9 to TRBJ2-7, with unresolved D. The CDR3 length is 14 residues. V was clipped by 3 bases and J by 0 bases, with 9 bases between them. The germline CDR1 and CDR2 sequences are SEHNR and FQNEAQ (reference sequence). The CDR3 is CASSFSAGSYEQYF. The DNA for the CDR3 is TGTGCCAGCAGCTTTTCTGCAGGCTCCTACGAGCAGTACTTC.

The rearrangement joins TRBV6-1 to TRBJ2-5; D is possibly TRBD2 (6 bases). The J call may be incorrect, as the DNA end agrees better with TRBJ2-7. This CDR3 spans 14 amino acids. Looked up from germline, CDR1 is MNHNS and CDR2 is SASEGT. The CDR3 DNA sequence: TGTGCCAGCACGGACGCCGGGAGCTCCTACGAGCAGTACTTC. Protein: CASTDAGSSYEQYF.

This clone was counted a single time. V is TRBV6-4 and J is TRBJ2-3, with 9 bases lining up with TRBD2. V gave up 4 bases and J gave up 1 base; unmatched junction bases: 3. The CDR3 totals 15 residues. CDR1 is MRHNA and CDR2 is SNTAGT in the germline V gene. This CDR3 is CASSVSSGGTDTQYF. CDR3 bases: TGTGCCAGCAGTGTTTCTAGCGGGGGCACAGATACGCAGTATTTT.

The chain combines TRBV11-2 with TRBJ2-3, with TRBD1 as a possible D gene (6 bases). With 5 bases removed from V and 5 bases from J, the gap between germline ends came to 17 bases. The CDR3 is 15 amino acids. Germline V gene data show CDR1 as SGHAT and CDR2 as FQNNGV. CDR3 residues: CASSAGAGVKDTQYF. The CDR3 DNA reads TGTGCCAGCAGCGCAGGGGCCGGGGTGAAAGATACGCAGTATTTT.

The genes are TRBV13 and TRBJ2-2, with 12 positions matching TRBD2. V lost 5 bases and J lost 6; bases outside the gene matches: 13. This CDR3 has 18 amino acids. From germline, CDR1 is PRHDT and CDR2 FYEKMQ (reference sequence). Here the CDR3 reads CASSKRTSGVGGPGELFF. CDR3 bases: TGTGCCAGCAGCAAGCGGACTAGCGGGGTGGGGGGCCCCGGGGAGCTGTTTTTT.

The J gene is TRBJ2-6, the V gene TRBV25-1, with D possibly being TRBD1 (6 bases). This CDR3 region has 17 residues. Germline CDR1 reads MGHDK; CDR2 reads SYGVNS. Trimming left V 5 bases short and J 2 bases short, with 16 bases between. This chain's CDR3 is CASSRTLYRAGANVLTF. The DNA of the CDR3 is TGTGCCAGCAGTCGTACCCTCTACAGGGCTGGGGCCAACGTCCTGACTTTC.

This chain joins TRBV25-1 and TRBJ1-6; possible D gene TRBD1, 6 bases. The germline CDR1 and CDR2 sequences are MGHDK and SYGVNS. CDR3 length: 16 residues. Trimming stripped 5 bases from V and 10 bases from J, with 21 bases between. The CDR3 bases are TGTGCCAGCAGTTTCTACAGGGTAAACGGGGAATCACCCCTCCACTTT. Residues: CASSFYRVNGESPLHF.

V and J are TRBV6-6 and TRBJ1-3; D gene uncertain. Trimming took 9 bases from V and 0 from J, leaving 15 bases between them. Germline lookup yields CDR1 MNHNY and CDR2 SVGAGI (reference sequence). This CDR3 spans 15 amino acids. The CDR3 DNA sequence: TGTGCCAGTAACATTGGTACCAGCTCTGGAAACACCATATATTTT. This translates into CASNIGTSSGNTIYF.

The CDR3 loop reads CASSQPPQGDPYEQYF. The CDR3 DNA is TGCGCCAGCAGCCAACCCCCACAGGGGGACCCCTACGAGCAGTACTTC. The chain recombines TRBV4-1 with TRBJ2-7, with 8 bases that match TRBD1. Looked up from germline, CDR1 is MGHRA and CDR2 is YSYEKL. The CDR3 length is 16 residues. V was pared by 2 bases and J by 2 bases, with 8 bases of the junction left unmatched.

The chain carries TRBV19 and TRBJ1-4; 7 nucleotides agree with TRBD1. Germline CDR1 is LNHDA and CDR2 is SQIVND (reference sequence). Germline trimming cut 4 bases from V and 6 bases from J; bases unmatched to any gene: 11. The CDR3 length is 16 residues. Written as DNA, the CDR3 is TGTGCCAGTAGTACCCTAGACAGGGTGGAGGATGAAAAACTGTTTTTT. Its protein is CASSTLDRVEDEKLFF.

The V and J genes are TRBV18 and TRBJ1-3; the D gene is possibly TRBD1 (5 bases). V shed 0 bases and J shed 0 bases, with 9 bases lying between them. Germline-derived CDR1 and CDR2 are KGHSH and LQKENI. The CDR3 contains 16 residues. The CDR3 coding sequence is TGTGCCAGCTCACCACCGGCGGGGCCCTCTGGAAACACCATATATTTT. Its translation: CASSPPAGPSGNTIYF.

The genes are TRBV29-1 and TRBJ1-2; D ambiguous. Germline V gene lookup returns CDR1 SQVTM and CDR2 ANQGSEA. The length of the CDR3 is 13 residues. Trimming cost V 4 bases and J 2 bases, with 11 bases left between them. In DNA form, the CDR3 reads TGCAGCGTTGCGCCCGATCAGAACTATGGCTACACCTTC. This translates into CSVAPDQNYGYTF.

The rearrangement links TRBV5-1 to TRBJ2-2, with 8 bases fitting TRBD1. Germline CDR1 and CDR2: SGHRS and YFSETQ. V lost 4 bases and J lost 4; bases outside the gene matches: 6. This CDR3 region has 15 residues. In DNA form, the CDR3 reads TGCGCCAGCAGCGAGCAGGGGGCTAGCACCGGGGAGCTGTTTTTT. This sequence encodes CASSEQGASTGELFF.

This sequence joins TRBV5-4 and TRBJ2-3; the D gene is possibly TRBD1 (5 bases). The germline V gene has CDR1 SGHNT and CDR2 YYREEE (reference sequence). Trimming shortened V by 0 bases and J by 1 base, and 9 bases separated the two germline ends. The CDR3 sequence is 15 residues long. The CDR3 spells CASSLELTGTDTQYF. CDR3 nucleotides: TGTGCCAGCAGCTTGGAACTGACAGGCACAGATACGCAGTATTTT.

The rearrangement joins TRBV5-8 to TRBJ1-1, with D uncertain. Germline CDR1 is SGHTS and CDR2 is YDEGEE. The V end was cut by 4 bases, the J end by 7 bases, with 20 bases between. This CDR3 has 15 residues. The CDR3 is CASSHGSSRVSEAFF. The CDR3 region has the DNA TGTGCCAGCAGCCATGGGAGCTCCCGAGTGAGTGAAGCTTTCTTT.

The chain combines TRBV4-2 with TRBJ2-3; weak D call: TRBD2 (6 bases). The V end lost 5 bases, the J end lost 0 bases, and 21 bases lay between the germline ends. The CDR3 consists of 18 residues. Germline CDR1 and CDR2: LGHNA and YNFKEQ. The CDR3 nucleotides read TGTGCCAGCAGCTTCCAGGCAGGGACTGATACTAGCACAGATACGCAGTATTTT. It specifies CASSFQAGTDTSTDTQYF.

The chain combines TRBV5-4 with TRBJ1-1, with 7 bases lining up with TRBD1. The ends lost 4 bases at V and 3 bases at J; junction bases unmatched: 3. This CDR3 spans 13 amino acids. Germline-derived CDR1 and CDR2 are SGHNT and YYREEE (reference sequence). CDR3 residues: CASSRGGDTEAFF. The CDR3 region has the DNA TGTGCCAGCAGCCGAGGGGGCGACACTGAAGCTTTCTTT.